These 23 T cell receptor beta chains were sequenced from one sample in a study of shared clonotypes between healthy human individuals. Using immunoSEQ multiplex PCR, the repertoire was profiled, and TCRdb retains in-frame clones only, with some absent. The table lists over 400,000 clones, about 85% of them singletons, with roughly 13% in the top ten. Sequencing was performed on PBMCs. These receptors were taken from a woman in her thirties or forties in good health. Some clones in this sample may be carry-over from other donors' samples.

The chain recombines TRBV30 with TRBJ1-4; possible D gene TRBD1, 5 bases. The CDR3 has 14 amino acids. Trimming took 3 bases from V and 3 from J, leaving 11 bases between them. The V gene's germline CDR1 is GTSNPN and CDR2 SVGIG (reference sequence). The CDR3 is CAWRSGPANEKLFF. The CDR3 bases are TGTGCCTGGAGATCGGGACCCGCTAATGAAAAACTGTTTTTT.

The chain has TRBV4-1 and TRBJ1-5; D not certain. CDR3 length: 14 amino acids. The germline V gene encodes CDR1 MGHRA and CDR2 YSYEKL. V gave up 1 base and J gave up 4 bases, with 8 bases separating them. The CDR3 loop is CASSQGAGNQPQHF. CDR3 coding DNA: TGCGCCAGCAGCCAAGGGGCGGGAAATCAGCCCCAGCATTTT.

Only a few counts were recorded for this clone. A far larger clone is one base from this, pointing to a likely read error. This specimen includes other DNA sequences encoding the same CDR3. The chain couples TRBV20-1 to TRBJ1-1, with D hard to call. The CDR3 loop spans 11 amino acids. The germline gives CDR1 DFQATT, CDR2 SNEGSKA (reference sequence). Trimming took off 3 bases at V and 2 bases at J, with 4 bases between the two ends. This CDR3 is CSASNNTEAFF. Written as DNA, the CDR3 is TGCAGTGCTAGTAATAACACTGAAGCTTTCTTT.

This chain joins TRBV4-2 and TRBJ1-1, with 8 bases aligning to TRBD1. The CDR3 length is 14 residues. The ends lost 4 bases at V and 4 bases at J; junction bases unmatched: 5. Germline V gene data show CDR1 as LGHNA and CDR2 as YNFKEQ. For the CDR3, the DNA is TGTGCCAGCAGCCCCCCAGGGGGCCGCACTGAAGCTTTCTTT. Protein product: CASSPPGGRTEAFF.

This clone was counted ten times or more. The rearrangement uses TRBV28 and TRBJ2-5; possibly TRBD1 for D (7 bases). The J call is in doubt because the DNA end fits TRBJ2-7 better. CDR1 is MDHEN, CDR2 SYDVKM, per germline. This CDR3 is 15 amino acids long. The CDR3 bases are TGTGCCAGCAGTTTCAGCGGAGGGACAGCCTACGAGCAGTACTTC. Protein product: CASSFSGGTAYEQYF.

As to this clone: Other DNA sequences of this sample code for an identical CDR3. This chain joins TRBV6-6 and TRBJ2-2; D is possibly TRBD1 or TRBD2 (5 bases each). V was clipped by 6 bases and J by 8 bases, with 16 bases between them. CDR1 MNHNY and CDR2 SVGAGI come from the germline V gene (reference sequence). The CDR3 is 14 amino acids. The CDR3 DNA follows: TGTGCCAGCAGGTCAGGGACGGACGCAGGGGAGCTGTTTTTT. This codes for CASRSGTDAGELFF.

Comments on this clone: This specimen includes other DNA sequences encoding the same CDR3. The rearrangement joins TRBV28 to TRBJ1-3; TRBD1 agrees at 7 bases. The V gene's germline CDR1 is MDHEN and CDR2 SYDVKM. This CDR3 spans 14 amino acids. Trimming at V came to 5 bases and at J to 0 bases, leaving 1 base not matched to a gene. CDR3 in DNA: TGTGCCAGCAGTCCAGGGGGCTCTGGAAACACCATATATTTT. Amino acids: CASSPGGSGNTIYF.

The chain links TRBV2 to TRBJ2-5; D perhaps matches TRBD2 (6 bases). Deletions cut 3 bases from V and 5 bases from J, with 13 bases between. Germline V gives CDR1 SNHLY, CDR2 FYNNEI. The CDR3 covers 14 residues. CDR3 in DNA: TGTGCCAGCAGTGATGGGGGGAGAAAGGAGACCCAGTACTTC. This encodes CASSDGGRKETQYF.

For this clone: A far more abundant clone sits one base away, making this likely a read error. This sample includes further DNA sequences coding for the same CDR3. This chain uses TRBV29-1 with TRBJ2-4, with D possibly matching TRBD2 (6 bases). Per germline, CDR1 SQVTM and CDR2 ANQGSEA. The CDR3 runs 12 residues. The CDR3 is CSGGSGKNIQYF. The CDR3 nucleotides are TGCAGTGGGGGGAGTGGCAAAAACATTCAGTACTTC.

J is TRBJ2-5 and V is TRBV18; the match to TRBD2 covers 8 bases. Germline loops: CDR1 KGHSH, CDR2 LQKENI. Trimming at V came to 2 bases and at J to 4 bases, leaving 9 bases not matched to a gene. CDR3 length: 16 residues. The CDR3 here is CASSPKSAGDRETQYF. In DNA form, the CDR3 reads TGTGCCAGCTCACCAAAGTCAGCGGGAGATCGAGAGACCCAGTACTTC.

The rearrangement joins TRBV5-1 to TRBJ2-5; a possible D gene is TRBD2 (5 bases). The CDR3 contains 14 residues. Trimming shortened V by 4 bases and J by 4 bases, and 14 bases separated the two germline ends. Germline V gene sequence: CDR1 SGHRS, CDR2 YFSETQ. Here the CDR3 DNA reads TGCGCCAGCAGCCCCGTTGGGAGTCGAGAGACCCAGTACTTC. Translated, it gives CASSPVGSRETQYF.

This clone was recorded once. V and J are TRBV10-1 and TRBJ2-3; D not resolved. The CDR3 extends over 14 amino acids. Germline V gives CDR1 WNHNN, CDR2 SYGVQD (reference sequence). V was shortened by 6 bases and J by 2 bases, with 12 bases between the two germline ends. This CDR3 reads CASSPLIPTDTQYF. CDR3 nucleotides: TGCGCCAGCAGCCCACTGATTCCCACAGATACGCAGTATTTT.

V and J are TRBV7-9 and TRBJ2-1; the match to TRBD2 covers 9 bases. V lost 8 bases and J lost 8; bases outside the gene matches: 13. The germline V gene has CDR1 SEHNR and CDR2 FQNEAQ (reference sequence). This CDR3 has 15 amino acids. The DNA for the CDR3 is TGTGCCAGCGGTGGTGGCGGGAGGGCCATCTATGAGCAGTTCTTC. This encodes CASGGGGRAIYEQFF.

The CDR3 region is CAWSRWDGRPQHF. The CDR3 nucleotides read TGTGCCTGGAGTAGGTGGGACGGGCGGCCCCAGCATTTT. V and J are TRBV30 and TRBJ1-5; possibly TRBD1 for D (5 bases). V shed 2 bases and J shed 9 bases, with 14 bases lying between them. CDR1 and CDR2 from the germline V gene are GTSNPN and SVGIG (reference sequence). The CDR3 is made up of 13 amino acids. Based on the CDR3 plus reference TRBV30 and TRBJ1-5, the full variable domain is SQTIHQWPATLVQPVGSPLSLECTVEGTSNPNLYWYRQAAGRGLQLLFYSVGIGQISSEVPQNLSASRPQDRQFILSSKKLLLSDSGFYLCAWSRWDGRPQHFGDGTRLSIL.

As concerns this clone: It differs at one base from a far larger clone, so likely a read error. The final CDR3 position lacks the conserved phenylalanine or tryptophan, pointing to a likely read error. At the DNA level, this CDR3 is encoded by other sequences in the same sample as well. This rearrangement joins TRBV30 to TRBJ1-2; the match to TRBD1 covers 9 bases. The CDR3 has 15 residues. With V trimmed by 3 bases and J by 3 bases, 8 bases remained unmatched. Germline CDR1 reads GTSNPN; CDR2 reads SVGIG (reference sequence). The CDR3 nucleotides are TGTGCCTGGAGCCGGGACAGGGATGGGGACTATGGCTACACCCTC. This codes for CAWSRDRDGDYGYTL.

The rearrangement joins TRBV28 to TRBJ2-4, with D tentatively TRBD1 (5 bases). Germline CDR1 reads MDHEN; CDR2 reads SYDVKM. V lost 6 bases, J lost 0 bases, and 9 bases lay in between. The CDR3 is 14 residues long. CDR3 nucleotides: TGTGCCAGCAGGGACACGCTAGCCAAAAACATTCAGTACTTC. It translates to CASRDTLAKNIQYF.

V gene TRBV28 combines with J gene TRBJ1-5; 8 nucleotides agree with TRBD1. Looked up from germline, CDR1 is MDHEN and CDR2 is SYDVKM. The CDR3 is 14 residues long. V shed 5 bases and J 6 bases; nucleotides not matched to a gene: 6. The CDR3 nucleotides are TGTGCCAGCAGTCCTGGACAGGGAAGTCAGCCCCAGCATTTT. Protein product: CASSPGQGSQPQHF.

On this clone itself: Other DNA sequences in this specimen translate into the identical CDR3. This sequence joins TRBV9 and TRBJ1-2, with a possible D match to TRBD1 (5 bases). CDR1 and CDR2 (germline): SGDLS, YYNGEE. The CDR3 is 14 residues long. Trimming stripped 3 bases from V and 2 bases from J, with 11 bases between. The CDR3 DNA is TGTGCCAGCAGCGCGGGGACGGCCAACTATGGCTACACCTTC. Residues: CASSAGTANYGYTF.

This sequence joins TRBV5-4 and TRBJ1-2; D unclear. The CDR3 has 15 amino acids. From germline, CDR1 is SGHNT and CDR2 YYREEE (reference sequence). V lost 0 bases and J 4 bases, leaving 13 bases between the germline ends. The DNA for the CDR3 is TGTGCCAGCAGCTTGGACCCTCGGGAGTCCTATGGCTACACCTTC. Protein sequence: CASSLDPRESYGYTF. The complete variable domain, with remaining parts taken from reference TRBV5-4 and TRBJ1-2, reads ETGVTQSPTHLIKTRGQQVTLRCSSQSGHNTVSWYQQALGQGPQFIFQYYREEENGRGNFPPRFSGLQFPNYSSELNVNALELDDSALYLCASSLDPRESYGYTFGSGTRLTVV.

A note on this clone: The germline gene is not matched at one end of the junction; a read error may be the cause. The chain employs TRBV7-7 and TRBJ2-3; D is perhaps TRBD1 (7 bases). The CDR3 has 15 amino acids. The germline V gene has CDR1 SSHAT and CDR2 FNYEAQ (reference sequence). Here the CDR3 DNA reads TGTGCTAGCAGCCCCCAGACAGGGAGGACAGATACGCAGTATTTT. Encoded protein: CASSPQTGRTDTQYF. Together with reference TRBV7-7 and TRBJ2-3, the CDR3 gives the full variable domain: GAGVSQSPRYKVTKRGQDVTLRCDPISSHATLYWYQQALGQGPEFLTYFNYEAQPDKSGLPSDRFSAERPEGSISTLTIQRTEQRDSAMYRCASSPQTGRTDTQYFGPGTRLTVL.

V gene TRBV19 combines with J gene TRBJ1-5; D is possibly TRBD1 (5 bases). The ends were cut back, 6 bases at V and 4 bases at J, with 10 bases in the middle. Per the germline V gene, CDR1 is LNHDA and CDR2 is SQIVND (reference sequence). The CDR3 length is 13 residues. The CDR3 coding sequence is TGTGCCAGTAGAAAAGACAGTAATCAGCCCCAGCATTTT. This codes for CASRKDSNQPQHF.

Comments on this clone: A far larger clone lies a single base away; this is likely a read error. The rearrangement uses TRBV28 and TRBJ1-2, with no clear D. CDR3 size: 12 residues. Per the germline V gene, CDR1 is MDHEN and CDR2 is SYDVKM. The ends were cut back, 8 bases at V and 6 bases at J, with 13 bases in the middle. This CDR3 reads CASYVGRDGYTF. The CDR3 DNA sequence: TGTGCCAGCTACGTAGGGAGGGATGGCTACACCTTC.

This chain joins TRBV6-6 and TRBJ1-5; 7 bases align to TRBD1. The CDR3 has 15 amino acids. V gave up 5 bases and J gave up 3 bases; unmatched junction bases: 7. CDR1 and CDR2 from the germline V gene are MNHNY and SVGAGI (reference sequence). CDR3 protein: CASSPETGVNQPQHF. The DNA of the CDR3 is TGTGCCAGCAGTCCGGAAACAGGGGTCAATCAGCCCCAGCATTTT.